This is a list of T cell receptor beta chains from one sample in a study of cytomegalovirus exposure and HLA in healthy donors. Using immunoSEQ multiplex PCR, the repertoire was profiled, and TCRdb retains in-frame clones only, with some absent. The table lists roughly 92,000 clones, 7.6% of them singletons. The sample taken for sequencing was PBMCs. These receptors were collected from a man aged 50 to 59 in good health and CMV-seronegative. CDR3s include the opening cysteine and the closing phenylalanine or tryptophan. The order of the fields is V gene, J gene, CDR3 protein.

>TRBV28|TRBJ2-7
CASSLGGPDSPYEQYF
>TRBV6-1|TRBJ2-5
CASRGGAETQYF
>TRBV5-1|TRBJ2-5
CASSFPGEDTQYF
>TRBV6-1|TRBJ2-7
CASRTGRSPYEQYF
>TRBV7-2|TRBJ2-7
CASSSSGTGIPYEQYF
>TRBV28|TRBJ2-6
CASSATGMTGANVLTF
>TRBV7-8|TRBJ1-1
CASSLARLANTEAFF
>TRBV5-1|TRBJ1-2
CASSTTSMNYGYTF
>TRBV9|TRBJ2-7
CASSETSAANEQYF
>TRBV4-3|TRBJ2-7
CASSQTGSHEQYF
>TRBV2|TRBJ1-4
CASQGLEEKLFF
>TRBV5-1|TRBJ1-1
CASSPRQGSNTEAFF
>TRBV5-4|TRBJ1-2
CASSLVGGGYGYTF
>TRBV5-4|TRBJ2-7
CASSLASGMSSYEQYF
>TRBV28|TRBJ2-7
CASSPGTVSVYEQYF
>TRBV6-1|TRBJ1-3
CASSDRQGAGGNTIYF
>TRBV11-2|TRBJ1-1
CASSPGVRNTEAFF
>TRBV19|TRBJ2-2
CASSKRTGAPESGELFF
>TRBV28|TRBJ1-3
CASSLGRTAQVGTIYF
>TRBV12-5|TRBJ2-2
CASGFRPGQVDTGELFF
>TRBV29-1|TRBJ1-2
CSVLDSSVRGYTF
>TRBV2|TRBJ2-1
CASSRASGRYSYNEQFF
>TRBV6-1|TRBJ1-3
CASSIGTGSGNTIYF
>TRBV7-8|TRBJ2-3
CASSPRGGASDTQYF
>TRBV4-1|TRBJ2-1
CASSQDDRTSYNEQFF
>TRBV25-1|TRBJ2-1
CASSEPAGEENEQFF
>TRBV7-8|TRBJ1-2
CASSLLTGDGYTF
>TRBV7-2|TRBJ2-5
CASSLGRHEETQYF
>TRBV7-9|TRBJ2-3
CASSSRTGASTDTQYF
>TRBV5-1|TRBJ2-1
CASSLDRPEIEQFF
>TRBV2|TRBJ2-5
CASSEARGGGRETQYF
>TRBV28|TRBJ2-1
CASSDFWGVYNAQFF
>TRBV28|TRBJ1-1
CASSRTGGYTEAFF
>TRBV28|TRBJ1-4
CASSPRDLNEKLFF
>TRBV19|TRBJ1-5
CASSREGGKVNQPQHF
>TRBV7-3|TRBJ2-3
CASSPGLAGDTQYF